This T cell receptor (beta chain) was identified during a study of cytomegalovirus exposure and HLA in healthy donors. Study as a whole: A previous analysis identified approximately 120 million unique TCR beta sequences derived from roughly 190 million T cells. General study points: In vitro assays verified that a few CMV-associated chains recognized CMV antigens specifically. Exclusion applied to some V segments, including TRBV6-2 and TRBV6-3, as they were indistinguishable. While the bulk of TCR sequences proved rare, some public TCRs turned up in many donors.

Primers for the PCR totalled 60 Vbeta and 13 Jbeta. Profiling relied on immunoSEQ multiplex PCR, and the TCRdb table lists in-frame clones only, not all of them. This table holds 150,000 to 200,000 clones, about 80% found once. Comment on this clone: What it binds is not known.

This CDR3 contains 15 residues. Germline assignment: CDR1 SQVTM and CDR2 ANQGSEA. Between the trimmed V and J ends, which lost 7 bases and 2 bases, there was a span of 18 bases. This sequence joins TRBV29-1 and TRBJ2-1, with D possibly being TRBD1 (6 bases). Specimen: PBMCs. This TCR was recovered from a man aged 18-30 years in good health and CMV-seropositive. DNA of the CDR3: TGCAGCGCCCGCCCGACCGGGACACCCTACAATGAGCAGTTCTTC. It specifies CSARPTGTPYNEQFF.